Presented here are 29 T cell receptor beta chains from one specimen sequenced in a study of T cell changes during pregnancy in multiple sclerosis. Data came from immunoSEQ multiplex PCR; TCRdb stores just in-frame clones and leaves some out. This sample has roughly 40,000 clones, with 90% found just once. Sequenced material: CD4+ T cells from peripheral blood mononuclear cells, taken in the third trimester of pregnancy. All receptors come from a female donor with multiple sclerosis, enrolled in a pregnancy study.

The chain couples TRBV4-1 to TRBJ2-7, with 11 nucleotides matching TRBD2. The CDR3 is 15 residues long. The trim removed 7 bases at V and 2 bases at J, leaving 7 bases unmatched. CDR1 MGHRA and CDR2 YSYEKL come from the germline V gene. The CDR3 reads CASTWVAGGTYEQYF. As DNA, the CDR3 is TGCGCCAGCACCTGGGTAGCGGGAGGGACCTACGAGCAGTACTTC.

CDR3 nucleotide sequence: TGCGCCAGCAGCGGAACAGGGGCTGAAGCTTTCTTT. This codes for CASSGTGAEAFF. The rearrangement joins TRBV5-1 to TRBJ1-1, with 7 bases fitting TRBD1. The germline gives CDR1 SGHRS, CDR2 YFSETQ. Losses at the gene ends were 4 bases for V and 6 bases for J; bases not matched to a gene: 3. The CDR3 spans 12 residues.

J is TRBJ2-1 and V is TRBV30, with TRBD2 matching 8 bases. The germline gives CDR1 GTSNPN, CDR2 SVGIG (reference sequence). V shed 3 bases, J shed 14 bases, and the junction held 18 bases outside the gene matches. This CDR3 region has 15 residues. CDR3 sequence (DNA): TGTGCCTGGAGCCCAGTGGGGAGAGCGGGAGCGCAAAAGTTCTTC. Protein product: CAWSPVGRAGAQKFF.

This rearrangement joins TRBV15 to TRBJ1-1, with 7 bases matching TRBD1. In germline, CDR1 is LNHNV, CDR2 YYDKDF (reference sequence). Trimming cost V 5 bases and J 2 bases; bases outside gene matches: 8. The CDR3 extends over 15 amino acids. CDR3 amino acids: CATSERDRINTEAFF. CDR3 sequence (DNA): TGTGCCACCAGCGAGAGGGACAGAATCAACACTGAAGCTTTCTTT.

The chain joins TRBV4-2 to TRBJ2-3, with TRBD2 identical over 8 bases. The CDR3 consists of 16 residues. J lost 9 bases, V lost 4 bases, and 15 bases had no gene match. Germline CDR1 and CDR2: LGHNA and YNFKEQ. The CDR3: CASSPYSPTSASTQYF. In DNA, the CDR3 is TGTGCCAGCAGCCCATATTCGCCGACTAGCGCATCAACGCAGTATTTT.

The chain carries TRBV10-3 and TRBJ1-2; D unresolved. The germline V and J ends were trimmed by 0 bases and 1 base, with 6 bases remaining between them. The CDR3 is 14 residues long. Germline CDR1 ENHRY, CDR2 SYGVKD. CDR3: CAISESGSNYGYTF. In DNA form, the CDR3 reads TGTGCCATCAGTGAGTCGGGCAGTAACTATGGCTACACCTTC.

The V gene is TRBV5-1, the J gene TRBJ2-7; D ambiguous. The V and J ends lost 4 bases and 3 bases respectively, with 17 bases between them. The V gene's germline CDR1 is SGHRS and CDR2 YFSETQ. There are 15 residues in the CDR3. The CDR3 sequence is CASSPVVGSGYEQYF. CDR3 coding DNA: TGCGCCAGCAGCCCGGTGGTGGGTTCGGGCTACGAGCAGTACTTC. Using reference TRBV5-1 and TRBJ2-7 for the parts outside the CDR3, the full variable domain is KAGVTQTPRYLIKTRGQQVTLSCSPISGHRSVSWYQQTPGQGLQFLFEYFSETQRNKGNFPGRFSGRQFSNSRSEMNVSTLELGDSALYLCASSPVVGSGYEQYFGPGTRLTVT.

V and J are TRBV4-1 and TRBJ2-2, with D maybe TRBD2 (6 bases). The CDR3 has 15 residues. Germline V gene sequence: CDR1 MGHRA, CDR2 YSYEKL. V was pared by 6 bases and J by 5 bases, with 16 bases between. The CDR3 coding sequence is TGCGCCAGCAGGCTAGCGTCCTTTGCAACCGGGGAGCTGTTTTTT. This codes for CASRLASFATGELFF.

The chain links TRBV28 to TRBJ1-1; 9 nucleotides line up with TRBD1. This CDR3 has 14 amino acids. V gave up 5 bases and J gave up 6 bases; unmatched junction bases: 7. The germline V gene encodes CDR1 MDHEN and CDR2 SYDVKM. The CDR3 is CASSGTGMGAEAFF. CDR3 bases: TGTGCCAGCAGTGGGACAGGGATGGGGGCTGAAGCTTTCTTT.

J is TRBJ1-2 and V is TRBV19; 7 nucleotides agree with TRBD1. The CDR3 runs to 14 residues. V shed 0 bases, J shed 3 bases, and the junction held 1 base outside the gene matches. Germline assignment: CDR1 LNHDA and CDR2 SQIVND (reference sequence). This chain's CDR3 is CASSIDDRDYGYTF. The CDR3 DNA is TGTGCCAGTAGTATAGATGACAGGGACTATGGCTACACCTTC.

The CDR3 region is CASSPVLGEGNYEQYF. CDR3 DNA sequence: TGTGCCAGCTCACCCGTTTTGGGGGAGGGGAACTACGAGCAGTACTTC. The gene calls are TRBV18 and TRBJ2-7, with 7 positions matching TRBD2. Germline CDR1 and CDR2: KGHSH and LQKENI. The CDR3 covers 16 residues. Trimming cost V 3 bases and J 3 bases; bases outside gene matches: 11.

This clone was observed a few times. The V gene is TRBV7-2, the J gene TRBJ1-2; D is perhaps TRBD1 (6 bases). CDR3 length: 14 residues. The V and J ends lost 6 bases and 8 bases respectively, with 19 bases between them. Germline CDR1 SGHTA, CDR2 FQGNSA. In DNA form, the CDR3 reads TGTGCCAGCAGGAAAAGTCTCAGGGGCCAAGGCTACACCTTC. Protein product: CASRKSLRGQGYTF.

This clone was counted once. The rearrangement links TRBV2 to TRBJ2-3, with D tentatively TRBD2 (6 bases). Per germline, CDR1 SNHLY and CDR2 FYNNEI. The CDR3 loop spans 14 amino acids. Trimming pared 5 bases from V and 1 base from J, leaving 10 bases between. The CDR3 here is CASSPGLGTDTQYF. The CDR3 DNA reads TGTGCCAGCAGTCCGGGACTCGGCACAGATACGCAGTATTTT.

The rearrangement joins TRBV21-1 to TRBJ1-1; the table calls TRBD1, which could not be checked here. TRBV21-1 is a pseudogene locus. The CDR3 contains 11 residues. In DNA, the CDR3 is TGTGCCAGGTTCAAGAACACTGAAGCTTTCTTT. Its protein product is CARFKNTEAFF.

This clone is a singleton in its sample. This chain connects TRBV7-2 to TRBJ1-5; D may be TRBD1 (6 bases). Germline V gene data show CDR1 as SGHTA and CDR2 as FQGNSA. Trimming took 3 bases from V and 6 from J, leaving 15 bases between them. The CDR3 has 15 amino acids. CDR3 DNA sequence: TGTGCCAGCAGCTTCGACAATTACAGGGCTCAGCCCCAGCATTTT. This codes for CASSFDNYRAQPQHF.

In nucleotides, the CDR3 is TGCGCCAGCAGCTTGGTTACAGGGGACACAGATACGCAGTATTTT. It specifies CASSLVTGDTDTQYF. This chain joins TRBV5-1 and TRBJ2-3; 7 nucleotides agree with TRBD1. V trimming: 0 bases; J trimming: 2 bases; junction bases outside the gene matches: 3. The CDR3 consists of 15 residues. The germline gives CDR1 SGHRS, CDR2 YFSETQ.

V is TRBV29-1 and J is TRBJ2-1, with D possibly TRBD2 on 5 matching bases. The CDR3 has 16 residues. Trimming left V 4 bases short and J 0 bases short, with 16 bases between. Germline CDR1 reads SQVTM; CDR2 reads ANQGSEA. The CDR3 coding sequence is TGCAGCGTTGGAGACTACCTCTTCCACTCCTACAATGAGCAGTTCTTC. It codes for CSVGDYLFHSYNEQFF.

This chain joins TRBV30 and TRBJ1-2, with D unresolved. The V end lost 2 bases, the J end lost 8 bases, and 15 bases lay between the germline ends. CDR3 length equals 13 residues. CDR1 is GTSNPN and CDR2 is SVGIG in the germline V gene (reference sequence). CDR3 residues: CAWSINPAVGYTF. CDR3 DNA: TGTGCCTGGAGTATAAACCCGGCGGTCGGCTACACCTTC.

CDR3 nucleotide sequence: TGTGCCAGCAGTTTATCGGGGACTAGCGGGAGCAATGAGCAGTTCTTC. Amino acids: CASSLSGTSGSNEQFF. J is TRBJ2-1 and V is TRBV27, with 14 bases aligning to TRBD2. Germline assignment: CDR1 MNHEY and CDR2 SMNVEV (reference sequence). V lost 0 bases, J lost 6 bases, and 1 base stayed unmatched. The CDR3 contains 16 residues.

This clone was found once. V usage is TRBV18 and J usage is TRBJ2-7, with D maybe TRBD1 (7 bases). The V end was cut by 3 bases, the J end by 2 bases, with 11 bases between. Germline V CDR1 and CDR2: KGHSH, LQKENI. The CDR3 contains 14 residues. In nucleotides, the CDR3 is TGTGCCAGCTCACCCCAGGGGGGTACCTACGAGCAGTACTTC. Its translation: CASSPQGGTYEQYF.

The chain links TRBV7-9 to TRBJ2-5, with 7 bases fitting TRBD1. Germline V gene sequence: CDR1 SEHNR, CDR2 FQNEAQ (reference sequence). The CDR3 is made up of 15 amino acids. V lost 6 bases and J lost 4; bases outside the gene matches: 11. The CDR3 loop reads CASRQGQAALETQYF. The DNA for the CDR3 is TGTGCCAGCAGACAAGGACAGGCGGCGTTAGAGACCCAGTACTTC.

The chain recombines TRBV14 with TRBJ2-5, with D perhaps TRBD2 (6 bases). Germline V gene data show CDR1 as SGHDN and CDR2 as FVKESK. This CDR3 has 14 residues. V was trimmed by 1 base and J by 4 bases, leaving 10 bases between them. CDR3 DNA sequence: TGTGCCAGCAGCCAAGCGCGGGAAAGAGAGACCCAGTACTTC. Translating gives CASSQARERETQYF.

This chain joins TRBV28 and TRBJ1-3, with TRBD1 matching over 8 bases. Trimming at V came to 6 bases and at J to 2 bases, leaving 3 bases not matched to a gene. CDR1 MDHEN and CDR2 SYDVKM come from the germline V gene. CDR3 length equals 14 residues. As DNA, the CDR3 is TGTGCCAGCAGCGTACAGGGGGCTGGAAACACCATATATTTT. It translates to CASSVQGAGNTIYF.

In this sample, this clone turned up once. The gene calls are TRBV5-1 and TRBJ2-7; 12 nucleotides agree with TRBD2. CDR3 length equals 14 residues. The V segment lost 4 bases and the J segment 3 bases; nucleotides outside the gene matches: 2. Germline values: CDR1 SGHRS, CDR2 YFSETQ. CDR3 in DNA: TGCGCCAGCAGCACGGGACTAGCGGGCTACGAGCAGTACTTC. Encoded protein: CASSTGLAGYEQYF.

The CDR3 nucleotides are TGCGCCAGCAGGGGGACTAGCTTCTACAATGAGCAGTTCTTC. This encodes CASRGTSFYNEQFF. This chain joins TRBV5-1 and TRBJ2-1; TRBD2 matches at 9 bases. V lost 5 bases and J lost 3; bases outside the gene matches: 3. The CDR3 contains 14 residues. CDR1 is SGHRS and CDR2 is YFSETQ in the germline V gene.

The chain employs TRBV7-7 and TRBJ1-1; tentatively, D is TRBD1 (6 bases). Germline loops: CDR1 SSHAT, CDR2 FNYEAQ (reference sequence). V gave up 4 bases and J gave up 4 bases, with 13 bases separating them. The CDR3 has 14 residues. The CDR3 bases are TGTGCCAGCAGCTGGCAGGGGACGGGCACTGAAGCTTTCTTT. It translates to CASSWQGTGTEAFF.

The rearrangement joins TRBV5-4 to TRBJ2-1; 15 bases align to TRBD2. The germline V gene encodes CDR1 SGHNT and CDR2 YYREEE (reference sequence). The CDR3 covers 15 residues. V trimming: 7 bases; J trimming: 3 bases; junction bases outside the gene matches: 2. CDR3 residues: CASGLAGGSYNEQFF. The CDR3 DNA reads as TGTGCCAGCGGACTAGCGGGAGGGAGCTACAATGAGCAGTTCTTC.

The rearrangement uses TRBV7-6 and TRBJ2-1, with 10 bases fitting TRBD2. Germline-derived CDR1 and CDR2 are SGHVS and FNYEAQ. There are 15 residues in the CDR3. V gave up 6 bases and J gave up 4 bases; unmatched junction bases: 6. The CDR3 DNA reads TGTGCCAGCAGGGGGCTAGCGGGAGATTACAATGAGCAGTTCTTC. Its translation is CASRGLAGDYNEQFF.

The CDR3 bases are TGTGCCAGCAGCTCACCACAGAGTAACACTGAAGCTTTCTTT. This encodes CASSSPQSNTEAFF. The chain links TRBV7-9 to TRBJ1-1; D remains unclear. Germline lookup yields CDR1 SEHNR and CDR2 FQNEAQ (reference sequence). This CDR3 has 14 amino acids. V was shortened by 4 bases and J by 2 bases, with 11 bases between the two germline ends.